The table lists the clone carrying this T cell receptor beta chain with many counts. These data belong to a study of T cells in Graves' hyperthyroidism and ophthalmopathy. Using RNA transcripts as the source, TCR beta CDR3 regions were amplified. HTBI primers were employed in a first-round RT-PCR of the TCR CDR3. Each CDR3 protein gets one entry after TCRdb re-called the multiplex PCR reads with MiXCR. The top ten clones hold roughly 29% of a sample with 150,000 to 200,000 distinct CDR3 sequences, approximately 15% of them seen once. Sequenced material: blood. This TCR was recovered from a woman aged 50 to 60 with Graves' hyperthyroidism.

The CDR3, as DNA: TGCAGTGCTAGAGCGGGGTCTGTTGGAGAGACCCAGTACTTC. This translates into CSARAGSVGETQYF. J is TRBJ2-5 and V is TRBV20-1; perhaps TRBD2 as D (5 bases). The CDR3 covers 14 residues. V shed 1 base and J shed 4 bases, with 13 bases lying between them. The germline CDR1 and CDR2 sequences are DFQATT and SNEGSKA (reference sequence).